A single sample is the source of the 15 T cell receptor beta chains below, sequenced in a study of control samples from healthy donors and cancer patients. Measured with immunoSEQ multiplex PCR; TCRdb has only the in-frame clones, and not every one. The sample includes approximately 100,000 clones, around nine tenths of them seen just once. The sequenced sample was blood. Source of these receptors: a man aged 30-40 years in good health.

This clone was seen only once. This chain uses TRBV6-6 with TRBJ1-5; 8 bases line up with TRBD1. The CDR3 sequence is 17 residues long. Germline-derived CDR1 and CDR2 are MNHNY and SVGAGI (reference sequence). V lost 5 bases, J lost 0 bases, and 9 bases stayed unmatched. In nucleotides, the CDR3 is TGTGCCAGCAGTCCGAGGCCGGGACAGGCTAGCAATCAGCCCCAGCATTTT. It is translated as CASSPRPGQASNQPQHF.

The rearrangement uses TRBV10-1 and TRBJ2-5; TRBD1 is a possible D gene (6 bases). This CDR3 region has 14 residues. V shed 0 bases and J shed 4 bases, with 9 bases lying between them. The germline V gene has CDR1 WNHNN and CDR2 SYGVQD (reference sequence). The CDR3 DNA reads TGCGCCAGCAGTGAGTCGATAGGGGGAGAGACCCAGTACTTC. Protein product: CASSESIGGETQYF.

This clone was counted once. The genes are TRBV10-1 and TRBJ2-5; TRBD1 or TRBD2 may be the D gene (5 bases each). The germline V gene encodes CDR1 WNHNN and CDR2 SYGVQD (reference sequence). The CDR3 contains 11 residues. The ends were cut back, 10 bases at V and 5 bases at J, with 11 bases in the middle. DNA for the CDR3: TGCGCCACCGAAGAGGGGGAGACCCAGTACTTC. Its translation: CATEEGETQYF.

The chain is built from TRBV11-3 and TRBJ1-1, with D unresolved. The germline V gene has CDR1 SGHNT and CDR2 YENEEA. Trimming removed 1 base from V and 1 base from J, with 4 bases in between. CDR3 length equals 13 residues. Here the CDR3 reads CASSLVSNTEAFF. The CDR3, as DNA: TGTGCCAGCAGCTTAGTGTCGAACACTGAAGCTTTCTTT.

The chain employs TRBV3-1 (or the pseudogene TRBV3-2) and TRBJ1-6; TRBD1 aligns across 7 bases. CDR1 is LGHDT and CDR2 is YNNKEL in the germline V gene (reference sequence). Germline trimming cut 4 bases from V and 3 bases from J; bases unmatched to any gene: 3. This CDR3 has 15 amino acids. The CDR3 DNA follows: TGTGCCAGCAGCCCACAGGGGAGCTATAATTCACCCCTCCACTTT. This translates into CASSPQGSYNSPLHF.

This clone is judged medium-sized. The V and J genes are TRBV2 and TRBJ1-5; D is perhaps TRBD1 (5 bases). This CDR3 has 15 residues. CDR1 is SNHLY and CDR2 is FYNNEI in the germline V gene. Trimming removed 2 bases from V and 1 base from J, with 9 bases in between. The CDR3 reads CASSEKGLSNQPQHF. The CDR3 nucleotides are TGTGCCAGCAGTGAAAAGGGACTCAGCAATCAGCCCCAGCATTTT.

In its sample, this clone was seen once. The chain has TRBV5-1 and TRBJ2-2; no firm D call. The CDR3 spans 14 residues. V lost 6 bases, J lost 6 bases, and 15 bases lay in between. Germline V gives CDR1 SGHRS, CDR2 YFSETQ. Written as DNA, the CDR3 is TGCGCCAGCACGGGCATATCATCCGCCGGGGAGCTGTTTTTT. Its translation: CASTGISSAGELFF.

The chain is built from TRBV5-5 and TRBJ2-2; no reliable D call. V was clipped by 2 bases and J by 5 bases, with 4 bases between them. Germline values: CDR1 SGHKS, CDR2 YYEKEE (reference sequence). This CDR3 is 12 amino acids long. CDR3 residues: CASSFWTGELFF. The CDR3, as DNA: TGTGCCAGCAGCTTTTGGACCGGGGAGCTGTTTTTT. The full variable domain, in which reference TRBV5-5 and TRBJ2-2 provide the parts outside the CDR3, is DAGVTQSPTHLIKTRGQQVTLRCSPISGHKSVSWYQQVLGQGPQFIFQYYEKEERGRGNFPDRFSARQFPNYSSELNVNALLLGDSALYLCASSFWTGELFFGEGSRLTVL.

The chain couples TRBV27 to TRBJ2-7, with TRBD1 matching over 7 bases. Germline CDR1 is MNHEY and CDR2 is SMNVEV (reference sequence). CDR3 length: 14 amino acids. V was pared by 6 bases and J by 2 bases, with 7 bases of the junction left unmatched. CDR3 residues: CASSHKQGTYEQYF. CDR3 DNA: TGTGCCAGCAGCCACAAACAGGGGACCTACGAGCAGTACTTC.

The rearrangement joins TRBV28 to TRBJ2-2; D gene unclear. CDR1 MDHEN and CDR2 SYDVKM come from the germline V gene. CDR3 size: 17 residues. V dropped 1 base and J dropped 4 bases, with 16 bases sitting between them. In DNA form, the CDR3 reads TGTGCCAGCAGTTTATCCCGCGCCCTCGCCTTCACCGGGGAGCTGTTTTTT. It encodes CASSLSRALAFTGELFF. The variable domain in full, completed from reference TRBV28 and TRBJ2-2, reads DVKVTQSSRYLVKRTGEKVFLECVQDMDHENMFWYRQDPGLGLRLIYFSYDVKMKEKGDIPEGYSVSREKKERFSLILESASTNQTSMYLCASSLSRALAFTGELFFGEGSRLTVL.

The gene calls are TRBV11-2 and TRBJ2-3, with TRBD2 identical over 12 bases. The germline CDR1 and CDR2 sequences are SGHAT and FQNNGV. Trimming cost V 3 bases and J 3 bases; bases outside gene matches: 7. CDR3 size: 17 residues. The CDR3, as DNA: TGTGCCAGCAGCTTGATAACTAGCGGGAGGAGGACAGATACGCAGTATTTT. This sequence encodes CASSLITSGRRTDTQYF. Complete variable domain (other parts from reference TRBV11-2 and TRBJ2-3): EAGVAQSPRYKIIEKRQSVAFWCNPISGHATLYWYQQILGQGPKLLIQFQNNGVVDDSQLPKDRFSAERLKGVDSTLKIQPAKLEDSAVYLCASSLITSGRRTDTQYFGPGTRLTVL.

The gene calls are TRBV12-3 or TRBV12-4 and TRBJ1-2; 8 bases align to TRBD1. With V trimmed by 5 bases and J by 3 bases, 2 bases remained unmatched. This CDR3 comprises 13 residues. The CDR3 nucleotides read TGTGCCAGCAGTCTGGGACAGGACTATGGCTACACCTTC. Translation gives CASSLGQDYGYTF.

This chain uses TRBV18 with TRBJ1-1; tentative D call: TRBD1 (5 bases). Germline V lookup: CDR1 KGHSH, CDR2 LQKENI. Deletions cut 5 bases from V and 0 bases from J, with 7 bases between. The CDR3 totals 13 residues. The DNA for the CDR3 is TGTGCCAGCTCATCGACAGTGAACACTGAAGCTTTCTTT. It codes for CASSSTVNTEAFF.

V is TRBV19 and J is TRBJ2-7; no firm D call. The V end was cut by 3 bases, the J end by 2 bases, with 8 bases between. The length of the CDR3 is 13 residues. Looked up from germline, CDR1 is LNHDA and CDR2 is SQIVND (reference sequence). The CDR3 protein is CASSIRIAYEQYF. The DNA for the CDR3 is TGTGCCAGTAGTATCAGGATAGCCTACGAGCAGTACTTC.

This chain connects TRBV4-3 to TRBJ2-5; 10 bases line up with TRBD2. In germline, CDR1 is LGHNA, CDR2 YSLEER. The CDR3 has 19 residues. The J segment lost 4 bases and the V segment lost 1 base, leaving 15 bases of the junction unmatched. The DNA for the CDR3 is TGCGCCAGCAGCCAAGGTTCGAACCCCGCCGGGACTAGCGTAGAGACCCAGTACTTC. Protein product: CASSQGSNPAGTSVETQYF.